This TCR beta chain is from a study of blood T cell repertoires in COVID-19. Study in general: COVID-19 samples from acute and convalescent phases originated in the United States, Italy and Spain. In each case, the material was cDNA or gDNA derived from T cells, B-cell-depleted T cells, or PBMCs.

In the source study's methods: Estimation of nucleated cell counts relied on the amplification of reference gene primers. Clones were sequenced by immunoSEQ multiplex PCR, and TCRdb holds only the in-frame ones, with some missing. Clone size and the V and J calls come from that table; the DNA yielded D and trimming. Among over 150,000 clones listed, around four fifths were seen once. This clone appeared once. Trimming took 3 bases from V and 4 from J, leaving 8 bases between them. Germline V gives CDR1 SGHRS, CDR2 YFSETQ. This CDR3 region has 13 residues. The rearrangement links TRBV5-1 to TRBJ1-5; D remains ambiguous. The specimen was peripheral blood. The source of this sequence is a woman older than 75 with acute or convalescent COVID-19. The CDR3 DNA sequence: TGCGCCAGCAGCTACGGGGATAATCAGCCCCAGCATTTT. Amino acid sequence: CASSYGDNQPQHF.